The next 20 T cell receptor beta chains were all read from a single sample in a study of OX40 agonist ivuxolimab in advanced cancers. Profiled with immunoSEQ multiplex PCR; TCRdb holds only in-frame clones, not every one. The repertoire includes around 57,000 clones, approximately 82% of them detected once, and roughly 2.4% sits in the top ten. This sample comprised CD4+ or CD8+ T cells sorted from blood, obtained in a trial of the OX40 agonist ivuxolimab. These receptors all come from an adult with an advanced solid tumor such as melanoma, head and neck, liver or kidney cancer.

The rearrangement joins TRBV28 to TRBJ1-2; 7 bases map to TRBD1. The CDR3 has 13 amino acids. V lost 6 bases and J lost 4; bases outside the gene matches: 5. Germline assignment: CDR1 MDHEN and CDR2 SYDVKM. The CDR3 protein is CASRLTGSYGYTF. CDR3 nucleotides: TGTGCCAGCAGACTGACAGGGAGCTATGGCTACACCTTC.

V gene TRBV7-2 combines with J gene TRBJ2-7; tentative D call: TRBD2 (5 bases). Trimming pared 1 base from V and 2 bases from J, leaving 15 bases between. The CDR3 contains 16 residues. Per germline, CDR1 SGHTA and CDR2 FQGNSA. The CDR3 protein is CASSLGGGLGTYEQYF. The DNA of the CDR3 is TGTGCCAGCAGCTTAGGAGGCGGGCTCGGTACCTACGAGCAGTACTTC.

The gene calls are TRBV6-5 and TRBJ1-3; weak D call: TRBD1 (5 bases). The CDR3 length is 15 residues. Trimming left V 0 bases short and J 3 bases short, with 9 bases between. Germline V gene sequence: CDR1 MNHEY, CDR2 SVGAGI. The CDR3 is CASSYSQGVGNTIYF. The CDR3 DNA sequence: TGTGCCAGCAGTTACTCGCAGGGAGTTGGAAACACCATATATTTT.

In DNA form, the CDR3 reads TGTGCCAGCAGCCCCATGGGGGGTAGCACAGATACGCAGTATTTT. This codes for CASSPMGGSTDTQYF. The chain joins TRBV7-6 to TRBJ2-3; a possible D gene is TRBD2 (6 bases). Trimming stripped 5 bases from V and 0 bases from J, with 12 bases between. Germline V gene sequence: CDR1 SGHVS, CDR2 FNYEAQ. This CDR3 contains 15 residues.

The chain has TRBV6-5 and TRBJ2-2, with 10 bases matching TRBD1. Losses at the gene ends were 5 bases for V and 6 bases for J; bases not matched to a gene: 6. Germline values: CDR1 MNHEY, CDR2 SVGAGI. The CDR3 covers 15 residues. CDR3 coding DNA: TGTGCCAGCAGTGGGCGACAGGGGGCGTCCGGGGAGCTGTTTTTT. Translated, it gives CASSGRQGASGELFF.

The chain joins TRBV2 to TRBJ2-1, with D possibly being TRBD1 (6 bases). The length of the CDR3 is 13 residues. Germline CDR1 is SNHLY and CDR2 is FYNNEI. V lost 7 bases and J 8 bases, leaving 15 bases between the germline ends. CDR3 nucleotides: TGTGCCAGCACAACAGGGATATTCTATGAGCAGTTCTTC. Protein: CASTTGIFYEQFF.

The CDR3 spells CASSPRERGTEAFF. As DNA, the CDR3 is TGCGCCAGCAGCCCCCGCGAGAGGGGGACTGAAGCTTTCTTT. The chain couples TRBV5-1 to TRBJ1-1, with D maybe TRBD1 (6 bases). V was clipped by 4 bases and J by 5 bases, with 15 bases between them. Looked up from germline, CDR1 is SGHRS and CDR2 is YFSETQ. The CDR3 has 14 residues.

The gene calls are TRBV7-2 and TRBJ1-2; TRBD1 matches 9 bases. Germline V CDR1 and CDR2: SGHTA, FQGNSA. V trimming: 1 base; J trimming: 2 bases; junction bases outside the gene matches: 5. The CDR3 sequence is 16 residues long. The CDR3 sequence is CASSLDRGRLNYGYTF. The CDR3 DNA sequence: TGTGCCAGCAGCTTAGACAGGGGGCGCTTGAACTATGGCTACACCTTC.

The rearrangement links TRBV7-2 to TRBJ1-2; 9 bases are shared with TRBD1. CDR1 and CDR2 (germline): SGHTA, FQGNSA. After removal of 0 bases from V and 7 bases from J, the junction contained 9 bases not matched to a gene. The CDR3 runs 16 residues. The CDR3 sequence: CASSLAGGQGGSGYTF. The CDR3 bases are TGTGCCAGCAGCTTAGCAGGGGGACAGGGCGGGAGTGGCTACACCTTC.

This chain uses TRBV11-3 with TRBJ2-3; D might be TRBD2 (6 bases). V was cut by 1 base and J by 1 base, with 9 bases left in between. Germline V gene data show CDR1 as SGHNT and CDR2 as YENEEA. This CDR3 is 15 amino acids long. The CDR3 DNA follows: TGTGCCAGCAGCTTAGGAGCGGGCCGCACAGATACGCAGTATTTT. Translation: CASSLGAGRTDTQYF. Using reference TRBV11-3 and TRBJ2-3 for the parts outside the CDR3, the full variable domain is EAGVVQSPRYKIIEKKQPVAFWCNPISGHNTLYWYLQNLGQGPELLIRYENEEAVDDSQLPKDRFSAERLKGVDSTLKIQPAELGDSAVYLCASSLGAGRTDTQYFGPGTRLTVL.

The chain has TRBV7-8 and TRBJ1-6; unclear D gene. In germline, CDR1 is SGHVS, CDR2 FQNEAQ. Trimming left V 5 bases short and J 9 bases short, with 14 bases between. The CDR3 runs to 14 residues. The CDR3 coding sequence is TGTGCCAGCAGCGGTATATCGGATATTTCACCCCTCCACTTT. It specifies CASSGISDISPLHF. Full variable domain (rest looked up from reference TRBV7-8 and TRBJ1-6): GAGVSQSPRYKVAKRGQDVALRCDPISGHVSLFWYQQALGQGPEFLTYFQNEAQLDKSGLPSDRFFAERPEGSVSTLKIQRTQQEDSAVYLCASSGISDISPLHFGNGTRLTVT.

The rearrangement uses TRBV9 and TRBJ2-7, with TRBD2 identical over 9 bases. J gave up 3 bases and V 0 bases, and 4 bases lay outside the gene matches. Germline-derived CDR1 and CDR2 are SGDLS and YYNGEE. This CDR3 region has 15 residues. The CDR3 spells CASSVGLAGIYEQYF. The CDR3 DNA sequence: TGTGCCAGCAGCGTAGGGCTAGCGGGGATCTACGAGCAGTACTTC.

Of note for this clone: Additional DNA sequences in this sample encode the identical CDR3. The chain employs TRBV5-1 and TRBJ1-6, with TRBD1 matching over 9 bases. The V and J ends lost 2 bases and 7 bases, in that order; junction bases with no gene match: 1. The CDR3 runs to 14 residues. Per germline, CDR1 SGHRS and CDR2 YFSETQ. The CDR3: CASSLGQGNSPLHF. The CDR3 DNA is TGCGCCAGCAGCTTAGGACAGGGGAATTCACCCCTCCACTTT.

The gene calls are TRBV7-9 and TRBJ1-1; D is perhaps TRBD1 (5 bases). V lost 4 bases and J lost 4, with 13 bases in between. The CDR3 has 14 residues. Germline CDR1 SEHNR, CDR2 FQNEAQ (reference sequence). CDR3 sequence (DNA): TGTGCCAGCAGCTCCATCGGGGCGAGCACTGAAGCTTTCTTT. Encoded protein: CASSSIGASTEAFF. Combining the CDR3 with reference TRBV7-9 and TRBJ1-1 gives the whole variable domain DTGVSQNPRHKITKRGQNVTFRCDPISEHNRLYWYRQTLGQGPEFLTYFQNEAQLEKSRLLSDRFSAERPKGSFSTLEIQRTEQGDSAMYLCASSSIGASTEAFFGQGTRLTVV.

The V and J genes are TRBV6-5 and TRBJ2-5; tentative D call: TRBD2 (5 bases). CDR3 size: 14 residues. CDR1 is MNHEY, CDR2 SVGAGI, per germline. V was trimmed by 5 bases and J by 7 bases, leaving 17 bases between them. The CDR3 region has the DNA TGTGCCAGCAGTCTCGAGGGTGGAAGTGCGACCCAGTACTTC. The encoded protein is CASSLEGGSATQYF.

J is TRBJ1-5 and V is TRBV27; the D gene is possibly TRBD1 (6 bases). The CDR3 has 15 amino acids. Germline loops: CDR1 MNHEY, CDR2 SMNVEV (reference sequence). Between the trimmed V and J ends, which lost 5 bases and 2 bases, there was a span of 13 bases. The CDR3 loop is CASSPSPGGNQPQHF. CDR3 sequence (DNA): TGTGCCAGCAGTCCTTCCCCAGGGGGCAATCAGCCCCAGCATTTT.

V usage is TRBV28 and J usage is TRBJ1-2, with no clear D. Germline V gives CDR1 MDHEN, CDR2 SYDVKM. The CDR3 contains 13 residues. Trimming pared 10 bases from V and 1 base from J, leaving 13 bases between. The DNA for the CDR3 is TGTGCCATCTCCCGGGAGGGTAACTATGGCTACACCTTC. Protein sequence: CAISREGNYGYTF.

The chain carries TRBV7-6 and TRBJ2-3, with a possible D match to TRBD2 (5 bases). The V gene's germline CDR1 is SGHVS and CDR2 FNYEAQ. V gave up 6 bases and J gave up 5 bases, with 12 bases separating them. This CDR3 is built from 13 residues. The CDR3 DNA is TGTGCCAGCAGTTCCCAGGAGGTAGATACGCAGTATTTT. Amino acids: CASSSQEVDTQYF.

This clone came up once. The rearrangement joins TRBV18 to TRBJ2-5; 10 bases fit TRBD1. The germline V gene has CDR1 KGHSH and CDR2 LQKENI. The V gene end was trimmed by 6 bases and the J gene end by 10 bases; junction bases not matched to a gene: 5. The CDR3 has 12 amino acids. CDR3 nucleotides: TGTGCCAGCTCGGGACAGGGGACACTCCAGTACTTC. It encodes CASSGQGTLQYF.

The chain recombines TRBV6-1 with TRBJ1-6; D unresolved. Germline loops: CDR1 MNHNS, CDR2 SASEGT. The CDR3 sequence is 13 residues long. V shed 6 bases and J shed 8 bases, with 11 bases lying between them. CDR3: CASRELRDSPLHF. The CDR3 nucleotides are TGTGCCAGCAGGGAGCTTAGGGATTCACCCCTCCACTTT.